Listed here is a single T cell receptor (beta chain). The sample originates from a study of blood T cell repertoires in COVID-19. Whole-study context: Acute and convalescent COVID-19 samples came from the United States, Italy and Spain. The analysed material was cDNA or gDNA that came from T cells, B-cell-depleted T cells, or PBMCs.

Per the original methods: Estimated nucleated cell counts came from reference gene primer amplification. Clones were read by immunoSEQ multiplex PCR, and TCRdb kept only the in-frame ones, dropping some. Clone size and the V and J calls come from that table; the DNA yielded D and trimming. The data hold around 140,000 clones, with over 75% observed a single time. Per the germline V gene, CDR1 is ENHRY and CDR2 is SYGVKD. The CDR3 has 13 residues. Trimming took 6 bases from V and 3 from J, leaving 11 bases between them. The receptor's source is a human donor in a cohort sampled during active COVID-19. The sample taken for sequencing was peripheral blood. The V gene is TRBV10-3, the J gene TRBJ2-5; D is perhaps TRBD1 (6 bases). The DNA of the CDR3 is TGTGCCATCAGAGGGGACAACGAAGAGACCCAGTACTTC. Translating gives CAIRGDNEETQYF.